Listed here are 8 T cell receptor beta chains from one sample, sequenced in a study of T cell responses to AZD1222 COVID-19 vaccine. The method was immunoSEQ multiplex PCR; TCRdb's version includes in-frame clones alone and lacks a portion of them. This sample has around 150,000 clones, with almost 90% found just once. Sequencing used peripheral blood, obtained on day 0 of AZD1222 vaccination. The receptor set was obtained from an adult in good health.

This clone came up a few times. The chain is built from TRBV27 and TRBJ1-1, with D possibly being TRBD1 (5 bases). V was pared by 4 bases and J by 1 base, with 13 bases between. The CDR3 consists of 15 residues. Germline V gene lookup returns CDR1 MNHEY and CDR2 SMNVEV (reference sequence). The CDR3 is CASSSLTDRNTEAFF. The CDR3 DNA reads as TGTGCCAGCAGTTCACTAACCGACAGGAACACTGAAGCTTTCTTT.

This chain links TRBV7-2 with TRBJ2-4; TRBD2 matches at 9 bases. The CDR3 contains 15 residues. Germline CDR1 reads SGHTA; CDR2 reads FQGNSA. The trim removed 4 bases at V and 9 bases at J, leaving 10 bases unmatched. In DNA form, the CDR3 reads TGTGCCAGCAGCTCTTATAGCGGGAGCATCCCCATTCAGTACTTC. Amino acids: CASSSYSGSIPIQYF.

CDR3 nucleotides: TGCGCCAGCAGCTCCGGATTAGACGGGGGCCTTGGTAATGAGCAGTTCTTC. Encoded protein: CASSSGLDGGLGNEQFF. The genes are TRBV5-1 and TRBJ2-1, with D possibly called TRBD1 or TRBD2 (6 bases each). This CDR3 contains 17 residues. V lost 3 bases to trimming and J lost 7 bases, with 23 bases between them. Germline lookup yields CDR1 SGHRS and CDR2 YFSETQ.

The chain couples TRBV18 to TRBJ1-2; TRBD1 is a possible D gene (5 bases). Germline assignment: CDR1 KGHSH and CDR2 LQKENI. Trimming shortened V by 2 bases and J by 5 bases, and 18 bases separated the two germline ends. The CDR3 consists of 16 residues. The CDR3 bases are TGTGCCAGCTCACCAGTAGGCGGGGCGGAGGTTTATGGCTACACCTTC. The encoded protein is CASSPVGGAEVYGYTF.

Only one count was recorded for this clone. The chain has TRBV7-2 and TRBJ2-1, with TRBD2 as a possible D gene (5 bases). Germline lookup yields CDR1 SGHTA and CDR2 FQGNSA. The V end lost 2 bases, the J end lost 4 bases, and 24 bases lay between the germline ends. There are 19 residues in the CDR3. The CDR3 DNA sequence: TGTGCCAGCAGCTTATCACGGGGTGGGCGGAGACGGGCTTACAATGAGCAGTTCTTC. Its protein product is CASSLSRGGRRRAYNEQFF. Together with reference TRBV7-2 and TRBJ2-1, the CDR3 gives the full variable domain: GAGVSQSPSNKVTEKGKDVELRCDPISGHTALYWYRQSLGQGLEFLIYFQGNSAPDKSGLPSDRFSAERTGGSVSTLTIQRTQQEDSAVYLCASSLSRGGRRRAYNEQFFGPGTRLTVL.

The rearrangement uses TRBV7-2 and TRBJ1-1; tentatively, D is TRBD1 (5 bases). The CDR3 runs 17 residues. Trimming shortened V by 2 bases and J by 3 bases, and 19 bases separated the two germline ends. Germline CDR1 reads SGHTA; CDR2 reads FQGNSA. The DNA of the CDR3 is TGTGCCAGCAGCTTACAGGGCTTGAAGCTCTGGGACACTGAAGCTTTCTTT. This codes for CASSLQGLKLWDTEAFF. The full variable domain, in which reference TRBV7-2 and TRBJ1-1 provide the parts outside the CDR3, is GAGVSQSPSNKVTEKGKDVELRCDPISGHTALYWYRQSLGQGLEFLIYFQGNSAPDKSGLPSDRFSAERTGGSVSTLTIQRTQQEDSAVYLCASSLQGLKLWDTEAFFGQGTRLTVV.

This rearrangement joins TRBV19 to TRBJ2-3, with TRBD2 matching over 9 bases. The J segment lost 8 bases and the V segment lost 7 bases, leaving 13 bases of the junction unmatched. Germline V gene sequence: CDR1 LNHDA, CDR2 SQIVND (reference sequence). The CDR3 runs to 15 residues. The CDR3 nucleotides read TGTGCCAGTAAAAGGGGAGGCGGGGGGGCGCGTACGCAGTATTTT. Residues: CASKRGGGGARTQYF. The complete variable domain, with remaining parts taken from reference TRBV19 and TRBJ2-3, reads DGGITQSPKYLFRKEGQNVTLSCEQNLNHDAMYWYRQDPGQGLRLIYYSQIVNDFQKGDIAEGYSVSREKKESFPLTVTSAQKNPTAFYLCASKRGGGGARTQYFGPGTRLTVL.

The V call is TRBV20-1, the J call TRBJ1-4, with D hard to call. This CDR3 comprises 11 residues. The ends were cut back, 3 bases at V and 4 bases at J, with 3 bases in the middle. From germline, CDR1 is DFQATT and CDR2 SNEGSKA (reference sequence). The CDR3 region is CSASSNEKLFF. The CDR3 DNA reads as TGCAGTGCTAGCAGTAATGAAAAACTGTTTTTT.